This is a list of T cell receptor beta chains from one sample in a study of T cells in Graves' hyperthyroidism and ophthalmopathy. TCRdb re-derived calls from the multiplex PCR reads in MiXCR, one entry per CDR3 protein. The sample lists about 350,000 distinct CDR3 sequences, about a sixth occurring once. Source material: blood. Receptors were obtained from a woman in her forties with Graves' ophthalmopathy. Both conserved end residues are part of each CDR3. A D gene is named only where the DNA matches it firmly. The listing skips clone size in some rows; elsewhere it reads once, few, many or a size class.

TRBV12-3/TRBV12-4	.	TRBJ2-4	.	CASSYSNSPSENIQYF	TGTGCCAGCAGTTACTCGAACAGTCCCTCGGAAAACATTCAGTACTTC
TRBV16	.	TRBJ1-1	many	CASSQSPSSREAEAFF	TGTGCCAGCAGCCAATCGCCCTCATCCCGGGAGGCTGAAGCTTTCTTT
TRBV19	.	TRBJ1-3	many	CASSLRSGSSGNTIYF	TGTGCCAGTAGCCTACGGTCGGGGTCGTCTGGAAACACCATATATTTT
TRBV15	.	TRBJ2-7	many	CATSREAQYEQYF	TGTGCCACCAGCAGAGAAGCGCAATACGAGCAGTACTTC
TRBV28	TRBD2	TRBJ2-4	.	CASSFSGTSGRAVGKNIQYF	TGTGCCAGCAGTTTCTCCGGGACTAGCGGGAGGGCCGTGGGCAAAAACATTCAGTACTTC
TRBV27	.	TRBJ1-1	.	CASSLSRGSPQEAFF	TGTGCCAGCAGTTTATCGCGCGGGTCGCCGCAGGAAGCTTTCTTT
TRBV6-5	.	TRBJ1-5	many	CASSFAGGNQPQHF	TGTGCCAGCAGTTTCGCAGGGGGCAATCAGCCCCAGCATTTT
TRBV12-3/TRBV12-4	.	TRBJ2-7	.	CASSLDGASSYEQYF	TGTGCCAGCAGTTTAGACGGGGCCAGCAGCTACGAGCAGTACTTC
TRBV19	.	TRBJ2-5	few	CASSMGLGRDQETQYF	TGTGCCAGTAGTATGGGGTTGGGGAGAGACCAAGAGACCCAGTACTTC
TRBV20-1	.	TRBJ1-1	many	CSARVARVNTEAFF	TGCAGTGCTAGAGTGGCGAGGGTGAACACTGAAGCTTTCTTT
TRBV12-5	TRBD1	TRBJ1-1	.	CASGLGRTGHTEAFF	TGTGCTAGTGGTTTGGGAAGGACAGGGCACACTGAAGCTTTCTTT
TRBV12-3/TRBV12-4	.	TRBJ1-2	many	CASSPTQANYGYTF	TGTGCCAGCAGTCCTACCCAAGCTAACTATGGCTACACCTTC
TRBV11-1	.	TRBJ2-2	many	CASSLAIATGELFF	TGTGCCAGCAGCTTAGCGATAGCCACCGGGGAGCTGTTTTTT
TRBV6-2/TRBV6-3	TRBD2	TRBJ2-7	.	CASSLAGVTYEQYF	TGTGCCAGCAGCTTAGCGGGGGTGACCTACGAGCAGTACTTC
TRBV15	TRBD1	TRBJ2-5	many	CATTTGLGETQYF	TGTGCCACCACGACAGGGTTGGGAGAGACCCAGTACTTC
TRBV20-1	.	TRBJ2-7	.	CSASVDARSSYEQYF	TGCAGTGCTAGTGTTGACGCAAGAAGCTCCTACGAGCAGTACTTC
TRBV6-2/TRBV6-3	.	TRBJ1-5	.	CASSTDRTHSNQPQHF	TGTGCCAGCAGTACCGACAGGACTCATAGCAATCAGCCCCAGCATTTT
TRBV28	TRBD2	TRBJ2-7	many	CASSPGLAGVEQYF	TGTGCCAGCAGTCCGGGACTAGCGGGAGTCGAGCAGTACTTC
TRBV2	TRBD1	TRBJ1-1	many	CASSEGTGDAEAFF	TGTGCCAGCAGTGAAGGGACAGGTGACGCTGAAGCTTTCTTT
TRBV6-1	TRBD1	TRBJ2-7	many	CASSEAPGGFYEQYF	TGTGCCAGCAGTGAAGCTCCAGGGGGCTTCTACGAGCAGTACTTC
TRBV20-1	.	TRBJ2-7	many	CSARDRKTTPTYEQYF	TGCAGTGCTAGAGATAGAAAGACAACCCCAACCTACGAGCAGTACTTC
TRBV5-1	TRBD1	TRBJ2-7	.	CTSSFGGTGVYEQYF	TGCACCAGCAGCTTTGGTGGGACAGGGGTATACGAGCAGTACTTC
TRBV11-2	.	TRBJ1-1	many	CASSLTTEAFF	TGTGCCAGCAGCTTGACTACTGAAGCTTTCTTT
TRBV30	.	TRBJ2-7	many	CACGAYEQYF	TGTGCCTGTGGGGCCTACGAGCAGTACTTC
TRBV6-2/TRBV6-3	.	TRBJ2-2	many	CASHQEFTGELFF	TGTGCCAGCCACCAGGAGTTTACCGGGGAGCTGTTTTTT
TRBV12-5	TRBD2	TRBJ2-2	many	CASGVASGMGGELFF	TGTGCTAGTGGAGTGGCTAGCGGGATGGGGGGGGAGCTGTTTTTT